The clone carrying this T cell receptor (beta chain) has at least ten counts. No antigen is known for it. TCR beta CDR3 region amplification was performed from RNA transcripts. The HTBI primer set drove a first-round RT-PCR of the TCR CDR3. TCRdb processed the multiplex PCR reads anew with MiXCR; each CDR3 protein has one entry. This sample has about 290,000 distinct CDR3 sequences; over 15% occur once, and the top ten carry around 57%. This record belongs to a study of T cells in Graves' hyperthyroidism and ophthalmopathy. Study context: Upon initial diagnosis and before any treatment, peripheral blood was collected.

After removal of 3 bases from V and 0 bases from J, the junction contained 4 bases not matched to a gene. The CDR3 has 15 amino acids. The germline CDR1 and CDR2 sequences are DFQATT and SNEGSKA (reference sequence). Points from the study as a whole: Blood shared most expanded thyroid clonotypes above 0.001.

Patients with ophthalmopathy all had a Clinical Activity Score of at least 3, a NOSPECS grade of at least 4 and duration under 3 months. The TCR comes from a woman aged 60-75 years with Graves' ophthalmopathy. The sequencing input was blood. This chain links TRBV20-1 with TRBJ2-1; TRBD2 agrees at 8 bases. CDR3 residues: CSARTSGSSYNEQFF. CDR3 DNA: TGCAGTGCTAGGACGAGCGGGAGCTCCTACAATGAGCAGTTCTTC.